This TCR beta chain was sequenced in a study of CD8 T cells in ankylosing spondylitis. Study observations and caveats: Among TCR beta sequences, a motif of several highly homologous variants appeared characteristic of ankylosing spondylitis blood. Some of these motif variants have turned up before, in reports on reactive arthritis synovial fluid and blood.

The CDR3 is made up of 14 amino acids. Between the trimmed V and J ends, which lost 3 bases and 2 bases, there was a span of 8 bases. Germline V lookup: CDR1 SGHTA, CDR2 FQGNSA. TCRdb fed the 5' RACE reads into MiXCR, producing one record per CDR3 protein. The table lists over 600,000 distinct CDR3 sequences, around 19% of them singletons. A note on this clonotype: No antigen is known for it.

The clonotype comes from a male donor with ankylosing spondylitis. What was sequenced was blood, either unsorted or a sorted T cell fraction (not recorded which). The J gene is TRBJ2-1, the V gene TRBV7-2; D is unresolved. The CDR3 region has the DNA TGTGCCAGCAGCTTGTCGTCACCCTACAATGAGCAGTTCTTC. It codes for CASSLSSPYNEQFF.